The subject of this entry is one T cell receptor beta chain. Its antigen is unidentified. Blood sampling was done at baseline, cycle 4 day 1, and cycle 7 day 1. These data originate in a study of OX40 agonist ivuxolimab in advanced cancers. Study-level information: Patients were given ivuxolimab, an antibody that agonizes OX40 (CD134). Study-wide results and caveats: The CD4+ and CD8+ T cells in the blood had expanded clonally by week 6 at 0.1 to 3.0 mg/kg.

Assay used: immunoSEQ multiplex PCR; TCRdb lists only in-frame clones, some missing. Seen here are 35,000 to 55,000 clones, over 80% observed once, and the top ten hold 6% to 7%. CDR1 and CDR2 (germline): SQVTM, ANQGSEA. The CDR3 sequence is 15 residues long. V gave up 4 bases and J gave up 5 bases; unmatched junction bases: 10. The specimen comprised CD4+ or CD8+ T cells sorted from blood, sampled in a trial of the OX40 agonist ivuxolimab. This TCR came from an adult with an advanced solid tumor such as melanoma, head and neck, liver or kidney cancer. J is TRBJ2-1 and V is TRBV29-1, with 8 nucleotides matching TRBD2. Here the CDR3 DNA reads TGCAGCGTTGTATTTCCTAGCGGGTTGGACAATGAGCAGTTCTTC. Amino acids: CSVVFPSGLDNEQFF.